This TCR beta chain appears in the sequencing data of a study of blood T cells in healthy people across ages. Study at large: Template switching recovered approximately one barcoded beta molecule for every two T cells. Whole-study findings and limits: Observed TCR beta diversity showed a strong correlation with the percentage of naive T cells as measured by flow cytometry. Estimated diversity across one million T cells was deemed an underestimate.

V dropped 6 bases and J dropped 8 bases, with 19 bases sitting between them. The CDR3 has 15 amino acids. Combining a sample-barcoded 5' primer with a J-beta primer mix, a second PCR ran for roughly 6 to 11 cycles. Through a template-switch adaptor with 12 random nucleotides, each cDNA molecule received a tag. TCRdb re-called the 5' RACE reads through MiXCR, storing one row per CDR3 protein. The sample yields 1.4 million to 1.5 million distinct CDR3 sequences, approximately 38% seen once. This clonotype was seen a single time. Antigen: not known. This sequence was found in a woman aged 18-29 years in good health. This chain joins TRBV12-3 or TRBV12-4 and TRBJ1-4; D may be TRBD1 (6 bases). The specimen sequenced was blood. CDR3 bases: TGTGCCAGCAGCCGCGGGGGCACTTCGGGGGAAAAACTGTTTTTT. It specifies CASSRGGTSGEKLFF.